This TCR beta chain was found in a study of OX40 agonist ivuxolimab in advanced cancers. Study context: Having had anti-PD-1, anti-PD-L1 or anti-CTLA-4 therapy before was allowed, and 40% to 45% had some.

Repertoires were generated with immunoSEQ multiplex PCR, while TCRdb's copy carries only in-frame clones and drops some. This table has some 90,000 clones, approximately 90% appearing once. With regard to this clone: The target antigen is unknown.

Notes on the study in general: Among patients with partial responses at 0.1-3.0 mg/kg, clonal expansion was among the lowest. Both blood CD4+ and CD8+ T cells showed clonal growth by week 6 at 0.1 to 3.0 mg/kg. Expanded peripheral T cells had an undetermined antigen specificity.

The germline V gene encodes CDR1 KGHSH and CDR2 LQKENI. The CDR3 totals 14 residues. Trimming removed 6 bases from V and 0 bases from J, with 12 bases in between. The sample in question was CD4+ or CD8+ T cells sorted from blood, obtained in a trial of the OX40 agonist ivuxolimab. The chain combines TRBV18 with TRBJ2-7; D is undetermined. This TCR came from an adult with an advanced solid tumor such as melanoma, head and neck, liver or kidney cancer. The CDR3 nucleotides read TGTGCCAGCTCGTCGACTGTTTTCTCCTACGAGCAGTACTTC. The encoded protein is CASSSTVFSYEQYF.